A single sample is the source of the 28 T cell receptor beta chains below, sequenced in a study of identical twins. TCRdb redid the calling of the 5' RACE reads with MiXCR, one entry per CDR3 protein. The sample carries hundreds of thousands of distinct CDR3 sequences, roughly a quarter recorded once. These records were also assigned to another study, of T cells expressing NK-cell markers.

The sequencing sample was made of CD4+ T cells sorted from blood. The receptor set was obtained from a woman younger than 30 in good health.

V gene TRBV6-1 combines with J gene TRBJ2-5; 11 nucleotides match TRBD1. This CDR3 region has 14 residues. V shed 6 bases and J 5 bases; nucleotides not matched to a gene: 5. Germline CDR1 and CDR2: MNHNS and SASEGT. CDR3 bases: TGTGCCAGCAGGGACAGGGGGCGAACGGAGACCCAGTACTTC. Translation gives CASRDRGRTETQYF.

The chain couples TRBV12-3 or TRBV12-4 to TRBJ2-7, with D possibly TRBD2 on 7 matching bases. CDR3 length: 13 amino acids. Trimming took off 3 bases at V and 5 bases at J, with 11 bases between the two ends. The CDR3 nucleotides read TGTGCCAGCAGTTTTCGGGGGGCCAACGAGCAGTACTTC. Protein sequence: CASSFRGANEQYF.

This chain links TRBV12-3 or TRBV12-4 with TRBJ1-1; D not resolved. The CDR3 loop spans 16 amino acids. The V gene lost 5 bases and the J gene lost 1 base, with 17 bases spanning the gap. CDR3 amino acids: CASSPKTRASNTEAFF. CDR3 DNA: TGTGCCAGCAGTCCCAAAACCCGGGCCTCGAACACTGAAGCTTTCTTT.

This clonotype has just a few counts. This chain connects TRBV12-3 or TRBV12-4 to TRBJ1-2; 8 nucleotides match TRBD1. Trimming cost V 3 bases and J 8 bases; bases outside gene matches: 11. CDR3 length: 15 amino acids. The CDR3 nucleotides are TGTGCCAGCAGTTTCAGACGACAGGGGTCTTCGGGCTACACCTTC. Translated, it gives CASSFRRQGSSGYTF.

This clonotype was detected only a few times. The chain employs TRBV5-1 and TRBJ2-2, with unresolved D. Per germline, CDR1 SGHRS and CDR2 YFSETQ. V lost 1 base to trimming and J lost 1 base, with 17 bases between them. This CDR3 has 18 amino acids. CDR3 in amino acids: CASSLRVRASQNTGELFF. Here the CDR3 DNA reads TGCGCCAGCAGCTTGAGGGTTCGGGCGTCCCAGAACACCGGGGAGCTGTTTTTT.

This clonotype has more than one count but fewer than ten. The V gene is TRBV20-1, the J gene TRBJ1-1; D gene ambiguous. Germline V CDR1 and CDR2: DFQATT, SNEGSKA (reference sequence). This CDR3 contains 12 residues. V was cut by 3 bases and J by 4 bases, with 9 bases left in between. CDR3 sequence reads: CSARGLTTEAFF. The CDR3 DNA is TGCAGTGCTAGGGGGTTGACCACTGAAGCTTTCTTT.

V is TRBV12-3 or TRBV12-4 and J is TRBJ2-7; tentative D call: TRBD1 (6 bases). V gave up 4 bases and J gave up 2 bases, with 12 bases separating them. The CDR3 loop spans 14 amino acids. The CDR3: CASSSGQTTYEQYF. The CDR3 nucleotides are TGTGCCAGCAGTTCCGGACAGACTACCTACGAGCAGTACTTC.

This clonotype was recorded a few times. The chain uses TRBV29-1 and TRBJ2-7; D gene unclear. Between the trimmed V and J ends, which lost 4 bases and 7 bases, there was a span of 20 bases. The CDR3 has 14 residues. The germline V gene encodes CDR1 SQVTM and CDR2 ANQGSEA. The CDR3 region is CSVGRAKTYGEQYF. CDR3 DNA: TGCAGCGTTGGCCGCGCGAAGACCTACGGGGAGCAGTACTTC.

The gene calls are TRBV6-1 and TRBJ1-4; D perhaps matches TRBD1 (6 bases). Deletions cut 2 bases from V and 3 bases from J, with 13 bases between. Germline CDR1 MNHNS, CDR2 SASEGT. This CDR3 spans 16 amino acids. The CDR3 DNA reads as TGTGCCAGCAGTGAAATGGGGGGCAGGCCTAATGAAAAACTGTTTTTT. It encodes CASSEMGGRPNEKLFF.

V and J are TRBV6-1 and TRBJ2-5; 7 nucleotides line up with TRBD1. CDR3 length: 16 residues. J gave up 7 bases and V 4 bases, and 15 bases lay outside the gene matches. CDR1 is MNHNS and CDR2 is SASEGT in the germline V gene. Here the CDR3 reads CASSVRGTAIEGTQYF. CDR3 in DNA: TGTGCCAGCAGTGTGAGGGGGACAGCAATCGAGGGGACCCAGTACTTC.

The rearrangement uses TRBV20-1 and TRBJ2-2, with TRBD2 as a possible D gene (6 bases). The CDR3 length is 13 residues. With 1 base removed from V and 6 bases from J, the gap between germline ends came to 9 bases. The germline CDR1 and CDR2 sequences are DFQATT and SNEGSKA (reference sequence). The CDR3 region is CSARVPGAGELFF. The CDR3 DNA reads as TGCAGTGCTAGAGTCCCGGGAGCCGGGGAGCTGTTTTTT.

The rearrangement joins TRBV10-3 to TRBJ2-2; D is unresolved. CDR3 length equals 11 residues. The germline gives CDR1 ENHRY, CDR2 SYGVKD. V lost 6 bases to trimming and J lost 9 bases, with 8 bases between them. The CDR3: CAISADWELFF. DNA of the CDR3: TGTGCCATCAGCGCTGACTGGGAGCTGTTTTTT.

V and J are TRBV7-6 and TRBJ1-1; D gene ambiguous. The germline CDR1 and CDR2 sequences are SGHVS and FNYEAQ. The CDR3 covers 14 residues. Between the trimmed V and J ends, which lost 2 bases and 0 bases, there was a span of 7 bases. DNA for the CDR3: TGTGCCAGCAGCTTACACCCCTTGAACACTGAAGCTTTCTTT. It encodes CASSLHPLNTEAFF.

V usage is TRBV12-3 or TRBV12-4 and J usage is TRBJ1-1; D is possibly TRBD1 (5 bases). V gave up 3 bases and J gave up 0 bases, with 11 bases separating them. The CDR3 has 15 amino acids. CDR3 protein: CASSLGERMNTEAFF. As DNA, the CDR3 is TGTGCCAGCAGTTTGGGGGAGAGGATGAACACTGAAGCTTTCTTT.

This clonotype has just a few counts. The rearrangement links TRBV6-5 to TRBJ1-1; the match to TRBD1 covers 7 bases. The CDR3 consists of 12 residues. The ends lost 7 bases at V and 4 bases at J; junction bases unmatched: 3. The germline CDR1 and CDR2 sequences are MNHEY and SVGAGI. The CDR3 region is CASKTGRTEAFF. The CDR3 bases are TGTGCCAGCAAGACAGGGCGCACTGAAGCTTTCTTT.

The chain joins TRBV29-1 to TRBJ2-2; D call uncertain. The CDR3 is made up of 11 amino acids. V was shortened by 7 bases and J by 2 bases, with 5 bases between the two germline ends. Germline assignment: CDR1 SQVTM and CDR2 ANQGSEA. The CDR3 spells CSAGNTGELFF. The DNA for the CDR3 is TGCAGCGCTGGTAACACCGGGGAGCTGTTTTTT.

The chain combines TRBV20-1 with TRBJ1-1; D is uncertain. V was trimmed by 4 bases and J by 2 bases, leaving 14 bases between them. There are 14 residues in the CDR3. Germline assignment: CDR1 DFQATT and CDR2 SNEGSKA (reference sequence). Here the CDR3 reads CSATRGGPNTEAFF. DNA of the CDR3: TGCAGTGCTACCCGGGGAGGCCCAAACACTGAAGCTTTCTTT.

The rearrangement joins TRBV23-1 to TRBJ1-4; tentatively, D is TRBD1 (5 bases). TRBV23-1 falls under the ORF class, with uncertain function. The CDR3 totals 14 residues. V lost 7 bases to trimming and J lost 9 bases, with 18 bases between them. Here the CDR3 reads CASIPGIKGKKLFF. The CDR3 DNA is TGCGCCAGCATTCCCGGCATAAAGGGGAAAAAACTGTTTTTT.

This clonotype occurred a few times. The chain couples TRBV10-2 to TRBJ1-1, with TRBD1 matching 7 bases. CDR3 length equals 14 residues. Germline CDR1 WSHSY, CDR2 SAAADI. J lost 5 bases, V lost 2 bases, and 5 bases had no gene match. CDR3: CASSEQGDRTEAFF. DNA of the CDR3: TGCGCCAGCAGTGAGCAGGGGGATAGGACTGAAGCTTTCTTT.

The chain uses TRBV6-4 and TRBJ2-3, with 11 nucleotides matching TRBD2. CDR1 and CDR2 from the germline V gene are MRHNA and SNTAGT. The V and J ends lost 4 bases and 3 bases, in that order; junction bases with no gene match: 3. The length of the CDR3 is 15 residues. CDR3: CASSVLAGGTDTQYF. The DNA for the CDR3 is TGTGCCAGCAGTGTTCTAGCGGGAGGAACAGATACGCAGTATTTT.

This chain uses TRBV20-1 with TRBJ2-1; TRBD2 might be the D (5 bases). Germline values: CDR1 DFQATT, CDR2 SNEGSKA (reference sequence). The CDR3 extends over 14 amino acids. V shed 3 bases and J shed 2 bases, with 11 bases lying between them. CDR3 DNA sequence: TGCAGTGCTAGGCGGGCACCTACCTACAATGAGCAGTTCTTC. Amino acids: CSARRAPTYNEQFF.

The gene calls are TRBV6-4 and TRBJ1-5; no definite D call. The CDR3 has 17 amino acids. Germline assignment: CDR1 MRHNA and CDR2 SNTAGT. The V and J ends lost 1 base and 0 bases respectively, with 13 bases between them. This CDR3 is CASSDWAGTYSNQPQHF. In DNA, the CDR3 is TGTGCCAGCAGTGACTGGGCAGGAACGTATAGCAATCAGCCCCAGCATTTT.

The genes are TRBV7-8 and TRBJ2-7, with 8 nucleotides matching TRBD2. Germline values: CDR1 SGHVS, CDR2 FQNEAQ. V lost 4 bases to trimming and J lost 3 bases; unmatched junction nucleotides: 5. This CDR3 contains 14 residues. The CDR3 reads CASSSGLAVYEQYF. The CDR3 region has the DNA TGTGCCAGCAGCTCTGGACTAGCTGTCTACGAGCAGTACTTC.

This clonotype was observed a few times. The chain couples TRBV20-1 to TRBJ1-5; D ambiguous. Germline CDR1 reads DFQATT; CDR2 reads SNEGSKA (reference sequence). This CDR3 is built from 12 residues. V was cut by 0 bases and J by 6 bases, with 6 bases left in between. CDR3 coding DNA: TGCAGTGCTAGAGACGGCACTCAGCCCCAGCATTTT. Residues: CSARDGTQPQHF.

This clonotype was counted between two and nine times. J is TRBJ1-1 and V is TRBV11-1, with 10 bases matching TRBD1. The CDR3 has 16 residues. Germline loops: CDR1 SGHAT, CDR2 FQDESV (reference sequence). The junction had 11 bases not matched to a gene; V was cut back by 5 bases and J by 5 bases. CDR3 residues: CASSRDRGNEQTEAFF. Written as DNA, the CDR3 is TGTGCCAGCAGCCGGGACAGGGGAAACGAACAGACTGAAGCTTTCTTT. The full variable domain, with the rest looked up from reference TRBV11-1 and TRBJ1-1, is EAEVAQSPRYKITEKSQAVAFWCDPISGHATLYWYRQILGQGPELLVQFQDESVVDDSQLPKDRFSAERLKGVDSTLKIQPAELGDSAMYLCASSRDRGNEQTEAFFGQGTRLTVV.

The chain joins TRBV25-1 to TRBJ2-1; 9 bases are a match to TRBD2. Germline CDR1 is MGHDK and CDR2 is SYGVNS. CDR3 length: 17 residues. Germline trimming cut 4 bases from V and 0 bases from J; bases unmatched to any gene: 7. The DNA for the CDR3 is TGTGCCAGCAGTGGGGGACTAGCCGACCCCTCCTACAATGAGCAGTTCTTC. This gives the protein CASSGGLADPSYNEQFF. Variable domain in full (rest from reference TRBV25-1 and TRBJ2-1): EADIYQTPRYLVIGTGKKITLECSQTMGHDKMYWYQQDPGMELHLIHYSYGVNSTEKGDLSSESTVSRIRTEHFPLTLESARPSHTSQYLCASSGGLADPSYNEQFFGPGTRLTVL.

This clonotype was detected a few times. CDR3 residues: CASSLQEEETQYF. The DNA of the CDR3 is TGTGCCAGCAGTTTACAGGAGGAAGAGACCCAGTACTTC. The chain joins TRBV12-3 or TRBV12-4 to TRBJ2-5; TRBD2 is a possible D gene (5 bases). The V gene lost 2 bases and the J gene lost 3 bases, with 7 bases spanning the gap. There are 13 residues in the CDR3.

The V call is TRBV6-2 or TRBV6-3, the J call TRBJ1-1; D not certain. The CDR3 length is 13 residues. V gave up 0 bases and J gave up 8 bases, with 10 bases separating them. Per the germline V gene, CDR1 is MNHEY and CDR2 is SVGEGT. For the CDR3, the DNA is TGTGCCAGCAGTTACTCGAACCGGCTGGAAGCTTTCTTT. Protein product: CASSYSNRLEAFF.